This T cell receptor beta chain was recorded in a study of shared clonotypes between healthy human individuals. Sequencing used immunoSEQ multiplex PCR; TCRdb keeps in-frame clones, though not all of them. The data contain about 1 million clones, around 74% of them singletons. Study-wide results and caveats: It was the non-shared clonotypes that had lower generation probabilities than clonotypes shared by all four donors.

Germline CDR1 SGHTA, CDR2 FQGNSA. The CDR3 consists of 14 residues. V was clipped by 0 bases and J by 5 bases, with 11 bases between them. In regard to this clone: What it recognizes is unknown.

The receptor comes from a man in his late teens or twenties in good health. The chain employs TRBV7-2 and TRBJ2-7; no reliable D call. Sequenced input: memory CD4+ T cells sorted from blood. Subset specified: CD45RA-negative fraction. The CDR3: CASSLALTNDEQYF. CDR3 bases: TGTGCCAGCAGCTTAGCGCTAACTAACGACGAGCAGTACTTC.